Presented here are 20 T cell receptor beta chains from one specimen sequenced in a study of T cells in localized non-small cell lung cancer. Only in-frame clones appear in the TCRdb table, and some are missing; sequencing was by immunoSEQ multiplex PCR. The sample yields under 2,500 clones, roughly 27% seen once. The source material was normal lung tissue next to the tumor, sampled before any cancer treatment. The receptors stem from a woman between 35 and 75 years old with stage I lung adenocarcinoma.

CDR3 sequence: CASSEEGGYQPQHF. The DNA read from the CDR3 is TGTGCCAGCAGTGAAGAAGGTGGGTATCAGCCCCAGCAT. V and J are TRBV6-1 and TRBJ1-5, with D unresolved. The read gets to within 1 residue of the CDR3 end, and the germline J gene fills in the rest. V gave up 1 base and J gave up 5 bases, with 9 bases separating them. Germline values: CDR1 MNHNS, CDR2 SASEGT. There are 14 residues in the CDR3.

In this sample, this clone turned up a few times. This sequence joins TRBV11-3 and TRBJ2-2, with a possible D match to TRBD1 (5 bases). Trimming took 0 bases from V and 8 from J, leaving 10 bases between them. The CDR3 sequence is 14 residues long. Germline V CDR1 and CDR2: SGHNT, YENEEA. The CDR3 loop is CASSLDTGWGELFF. CDR3 DNA: TGTGCCAGCAGCTTAGATACAGGATGGGGGGAGCTGTTTTTT.

In this sample, this clone turned up a few times. The chain links TRBV19 to TRBJ1-1; D is unclear. CDR3 size: 13 residues. Germline V gives CDR1 LNHDA, CDR2 SQIVND (reference sequence). V lost 3 bases and J lost 6, with 11 bases in between. This chain's CDR3 is CASSMIPTSEAFF. As DNA, the CDR3 is TGTGCCAGTAGTATGATACCTACTTCTGAAGCTTTCTTT.

V gene TRBV11-3 combines with J gene TRBJ1-3; D is unresolved. Germline V gene sequence: CDR1 SGHNT, CDR2 YENEEA. The V end was cut by 8 bases, the J end by 1 base, with 12 bases between. The CDR3 is 14 residues long. CDR3 region: CASGAGFSGNTIYF. CDR3 sequence (DNA): TGTGCCAGCGGTGCTGGTTTTTCTGGAAACACCATATATTTT.

In its sample, this clone ranks as large. This chain joins TRBV15 and TRBJ2-2; 8 bases agree with TRBD2. With V trimmed by 0 bases and J by 5 bases, 5 bases remained unmatched. Germline V gene data show CDR1 as LNHNV and CDR2 as YYDKDF (reference sequence). The CDR3 length is 16 residues. In DNA, the CDR3 is TGTGCCACCAGCAGAGATCCGGGGGGGCGGACCGGGGAGCTGTTTTTT. Encoded protein: CATSRDPGGRTGELFF.

The V call is TRBV19, the J call TRBJ1-2; the D is unclear. The CDR3 sequence is 14 residues long. The V end was cut by 1 base, the J end by 0 bases, with 6 bases between. CDR1 and CDR2 (germline): LNHDA, SQIVND (reference sequence). The CDR3 is CASSIAIANYGYTF. In DNA, the CDR3 is TGTGCCAGTAGTATAGCAATAGCTAACTATGGCTACACCTTC.

This clone occurred a few times. The chain employs TRBV28 and TRBJ2-3; perhaps D is TRBD1 or TRBD2 (6 bases each). V gave up 7 bases and J gave up 0 bases, with 14 bases separating them. The CDR3 extends over 15 amino acids. The germline CDR1 and CDR2 sequences are MDHEN and SYDVKM. The CDR3 here is CASNTIGGSTDTQYF. The CDR3 nucleotides read TGTGCCAGCAATACGATAGGGGGGAGCACAGATACGCAGTATTTT.

This chain uses TRBV28 with TRBJ1-6; no clear D. The V end lost 3 bases, the J end lost 4 bases, and 7 bases lay between the germline ends. Germline values: CDR1 MDHEN, CDR2 SYDVKM. The CDR3 spans 14 residues. The CDR3, as DNA: TGTGCCAGCAGTTTGGACCCTTATAATTCACCCCTCCACTTT. It is translated as CASSLDPYNSPLHF.

In this sample, this clone turned up a few times. This chain connects TRBV6-8 to TRBJ1-1; D uncertain. This CDR3 spans 13 amino acids. V shed 5 bases and J shed 3 bases, with 10 bases lying between them. In germline, CDR1 is MNHGY, CDR2 SAAAGT. The CDR3 is CASSDRQDTEAFF. CDR3 bases: TGTGCCAGCAGTGACCGGCAGGACACTGAAGCTTTCTTT.

The J gene is TRBJ1-3, the V gene TRBV15; 11 bases line up with TRBD1. The CDR3 sequence is 17 residues long. V lost 0 bases and J lost 1; bases outside the gene matches: 2. Germline values: CDR1 LNHNV, CDR2 YYDKDF (reference sequence). The CDR3 loop is CATSREGTGGSGNTIYF. The CDR3 DNA reads TGTGCCACCAGCAGAGAAGGGACAGGGGGTTCTGGAAACACCATATATTTT.

With regard to this clone: The CDR3 extends 1 residue past the end of the read, so its final part is completed from the germline J gene. The rearrangement joins TRBV10-3 to TRBJ2-3, with D uncertain. Germline V gene sequence: CDR1 ENHRY, CDR2 SYGVKD. V lost 0 bases to trimming and J lost 6 bases, with 4 bases between them. The CDR3 loop spans 12 amino acids. Incomplete CDR3 DNA: TGTGCCATCAGTGAGTCGGGGGATACGCAGTAT. Translated, it gives CAISESGDTQY. From start to end, the CDR3 is CAISESGDTQYF.

The chain is built from TRBV4-1 and TRBJ2-5; D could derive from TRBD1 or TRBD2 (5 bases each). This CDR3 contains 15 residues. Germline loops: CDR1 MGHRA, CDR2 YSYEKL. V lost 0 bases and J 4 bases, leaving 12 bases between the germline ends. The CDR3 spells CASSQDLGRSETQYF. In nucleotides, the CDR3 is TGCGCCAGCAGCCAAGATCTGGGACGGTCAGAGACCCAGTACTTC.

This clone has just a few counts. The gene calls are TRBV30 and TRBJ1-2, with D unresolved. Per germline, CDR1 GTSNPN and CDR2 SVGIG (reference sequence). Deletions cut 1 base from V and 7 bases from J, with 13 bases between. The CDR3 has 13 residues. This chain's CDR3 is CAWSEGLEGGYTF. The DNA of the CDR3 is TGTGCCTGGAGTGAGGGATTGGAAGGTGGCTACACCTTC.

The chain uses TRBV19 and TRBJ2-5; D is perhaps TRBD2 (6 bases). The CDR3 has 16 residues. V lost 5 bases, J lost 3 bases, and 19 bases lay in between. The V gene's germline CDR1 is LNHDA and CDR2 SQIVND (reference sequence). CDR3 in amino acids: CASSVGGARGEETQYF. CDR3 DNA: TGTGCCAGTAGTGTAGGAGGGGCCCGCGGGGAAGAGACCCAGTACTTC.

This clone appeared a few times. The V gene is TRBV18, the J gene TRBJ1-6; TRBD1 might be the D (5 bases). CDR3 length: 17 amino acids. CDR1 and CDR2 from the germline V gene are KGHSH and LQKENI. The V gene lost 6 bases and the J gene lost 0 bases, with 15 bases spanning the gap. The CDR3 coding sequence is TGTGCCAGCTCTCCGGGACTCTTGAGCTCCTATAATTCACCCCTCCACTTT. This encodes CASSPGLLSSYNSPLHF.

The chain recombines TRBV12-2 with TRBJ1-1. TRBV12-2 is assigned pseudogene status. The CDR3 spans 14 residues. CDR3 in amino acids: CAGSTVDQGAEAFF. The CDR3 nucleotides read TGTGCCGGATCGACCGTCGATCAAGGCGCTGAAGCTTTCTTT.

The chain couples TRBV11-3 to TRBJ1-1; possible D gene TRBD1, 6 bases. Per germline, CDR1 SGHNT and CDR2 YENEEA. CDR3 length: 14 residues. V lost 5 bases to trimming and J lost 11 bases, with 21 bases between them. The CDR3 region is CASSPKGDGGSAFF. The DNA of the CDR3 is TGTGCCAGCAGCCCCAAGGGGGATGGGGGGAGTGCTTTCTTT.

V gene TRBV18 combines with J gene TRBJ1-6; TRBD1 aligns across 7 bases. Germline CDR1 and CDR2: KGHSH and LQKENI. V lost 2 bases and J lost 8; bases outside the gene matches: 12. The CDR3 has 17 residues. The DNA of the CDR3 is TGTGCCAGCTCACCATTCGTGACAGGGCGAAAAGATTCACCCCTCCACTTT. As protein: CASSPFVTGRKDSPLHF.

The chain recombines TRBV2 with TRBJ1-1; the match to TRBD1 covers 9 bases. Germline V gene data show CDR1 as SNHLY and CDR2 as FYNNEI. The CDR3 totals 18 residues. V lost 6 bases and J lost 4; bases outside the gene matches: 18. CDR3 DNA sequence: TGTGCCAGCAGCCGACTCCGGGACAGGGTTGGTGTCGGCACTGAAGCTTTCTTT. Translating gives CASSRLRDRVGVGTEAFF.

The rearrangement joins TRBV12-5 to TRBJ1-2; D perhaps matches TRBD1 (6 bases). This CDR3 has 11 residues. Germline assignment: CDR1 LGHNT and CDR2 FRNRAP. This CDR3 is CASTRGRGYTF. The CDR3 nucleotides are TGTGCCAGCACCCGGGGGCGTGGCTACACCTTC.